This T cell receptor (beta chain) was recovered during a study of T cell repertoires in cytomegalovirus infection. Whole-study context: Newly reported HLA-C-restricted and thoroughly characterized HLA-B-restricted CMV epitopes were employed.

Points on this clonotype: The antigen remains unidentified.

TCRdb reprocessed the reads with MiXCR, giving one entry per CDR3 protein. This sample carries 200,000 or so distinct CDR3 sequences, around two fifths of them seen once, and the ten largest clones take approximately 60%. V shed 0 bases and J 5 bases; nucleotides not matched to a gene: 8. The CDR3 consists of 17 residues. Germline assignment: CDR1 LNHDA and CDR2 SQIVND (reference sequence). The material sequenced was CD8+ T cells from cultured PBMCs, taken from culture after CMV antigen stimulation. The rearrangement links TRBV19 to TRBJ2-2, with TRBD1 matching over 8 bases. The receptor was isolated from a human donor in good health (CMV status not recorded). Some clones in this sample may be carry-over from other donors' samples. CDR3 DNA sequence: TGTGCCAGTAGTATAGATCGACGACGGGACAGGACCGGGGAGCTGTTTTTT. Translation: CASSIDRRRDRTGELFF. The full variable domain, rest sourced from reference TRBV19 and TRBJ2-2, is DGGITQSPKYLFRKEGQNVTLSCEQNLNHDAMYWYRQDPGQGLRLIYYSQIVNDFQKGDIAEGYSVSREKKESFPLTVTSAQKNPTAFYLCASSIDRRRDRTGELFFGEGSRLTVL.